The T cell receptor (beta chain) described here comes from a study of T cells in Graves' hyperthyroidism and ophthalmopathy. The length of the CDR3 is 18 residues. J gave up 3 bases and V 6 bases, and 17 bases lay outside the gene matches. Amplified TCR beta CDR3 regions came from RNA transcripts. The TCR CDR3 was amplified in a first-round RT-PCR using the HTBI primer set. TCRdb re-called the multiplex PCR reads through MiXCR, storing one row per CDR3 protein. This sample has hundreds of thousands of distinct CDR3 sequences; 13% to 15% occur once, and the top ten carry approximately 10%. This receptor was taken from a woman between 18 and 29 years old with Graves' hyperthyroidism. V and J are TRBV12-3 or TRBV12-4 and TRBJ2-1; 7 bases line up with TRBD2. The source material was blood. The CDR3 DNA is TGTGCCAGCAGCCTTCGATGGGCTAGCGGAAAAGACTACAATGAGCAGTTCTTC. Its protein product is CASSLRWASGKDYNEQFF.